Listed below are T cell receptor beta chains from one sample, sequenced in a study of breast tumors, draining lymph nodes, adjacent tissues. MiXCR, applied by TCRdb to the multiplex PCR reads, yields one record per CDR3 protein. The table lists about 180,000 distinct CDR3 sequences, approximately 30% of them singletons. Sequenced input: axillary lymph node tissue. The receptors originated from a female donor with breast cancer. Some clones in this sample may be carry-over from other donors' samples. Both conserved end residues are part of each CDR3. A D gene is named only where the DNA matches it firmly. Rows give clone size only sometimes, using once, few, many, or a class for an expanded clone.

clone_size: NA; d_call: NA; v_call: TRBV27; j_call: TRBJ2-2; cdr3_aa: CASSLYGGGLSF; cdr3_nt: TGTGCCAGCAGTTTATATGGAGGGGGGCTGTCTTTT
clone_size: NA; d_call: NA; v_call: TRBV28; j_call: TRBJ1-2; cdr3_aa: CASSYRRNGFNYGYTF; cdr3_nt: TGTGCCAGCAGTTATAGACGAAATGGGTTTAACTATGGCTACACCTTC
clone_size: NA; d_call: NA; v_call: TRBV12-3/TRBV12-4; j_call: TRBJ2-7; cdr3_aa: CASRRQISYERYF; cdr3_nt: TGTGCCAGTCGGCGCCAGATCTCCTACGAGCGGTACTTC
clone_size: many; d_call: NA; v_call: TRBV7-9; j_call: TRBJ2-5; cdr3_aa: CASSPDGWTQYF; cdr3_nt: TGTGCCAGCAGCCCCGACGGGTGGACCCAGTACTTC
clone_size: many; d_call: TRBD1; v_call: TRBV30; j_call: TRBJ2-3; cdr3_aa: CAWSAHRGAPDTQYF; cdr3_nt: TGTGCCTGGAGTGCCCACAGGGGTGCACCCGATACGCAGTATTTT
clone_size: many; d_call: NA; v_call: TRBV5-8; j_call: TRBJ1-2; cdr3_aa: CASSPRGTTLTNYGYTF; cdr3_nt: TGTGCCAGCAGCCCTCGGGGCACCACCTTGACTAACTATGGCTACACCTTC
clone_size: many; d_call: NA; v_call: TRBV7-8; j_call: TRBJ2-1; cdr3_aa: CASTPLGGGYNEQFF; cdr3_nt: TGTGCCAGCACCCCGTTGGGAGGGGGCTACAATGAGCAGTTCTTC
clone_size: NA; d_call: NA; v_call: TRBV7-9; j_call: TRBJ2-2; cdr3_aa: CASSSLDGTNTGELFF; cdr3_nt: TGTGCCAGCAGCTCCCTGGACGGGACTAACACCGGGGAGCTGTTTTTT
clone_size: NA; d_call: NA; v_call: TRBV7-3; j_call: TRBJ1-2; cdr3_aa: CASSYSSSGYTF; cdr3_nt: TGTGCCAGCAGTTACTCGTCCTCTGGCTACACCTTC
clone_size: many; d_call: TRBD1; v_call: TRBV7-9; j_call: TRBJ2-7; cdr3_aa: CASSSRDRDAYEQYF; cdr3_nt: TGTGCCAGCAGCTCCCGGGACAGGGACGCCTACGAGCAGTACTTC
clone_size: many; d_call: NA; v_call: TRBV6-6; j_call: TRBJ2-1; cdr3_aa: CASGAGNEQFF; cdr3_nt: TGTGCCAGTGGGGCCGGGAATGAGCAGTTCTTC
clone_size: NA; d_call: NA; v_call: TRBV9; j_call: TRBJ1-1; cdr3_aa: CASSLRARDMNTEAFF; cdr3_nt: TGTGCCAGCAGCCTCCGGGCGAGGGACATGAACACTGAAGCTTTCTTT
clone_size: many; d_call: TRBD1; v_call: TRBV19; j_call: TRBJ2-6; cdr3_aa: CASSIAGQGESLVGANVLTF; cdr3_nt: TGTGCCAGTAGTATAGCGGGACAGGGGGAAAGCCTAGTTGGGGCCAACGTCCTGACTTTC
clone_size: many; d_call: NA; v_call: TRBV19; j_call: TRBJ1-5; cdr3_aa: CASSLRDERIEHF; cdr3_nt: TGTGCCAGTAGTCTCCGGGACGAGCGAATCGAGCATTTT
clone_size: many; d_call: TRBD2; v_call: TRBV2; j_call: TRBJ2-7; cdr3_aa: CASSDSGGLNEQYF; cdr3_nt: TGTGCCAGCAGTGATAGCGGGGGGCTTAACGAGCAGTACTTC
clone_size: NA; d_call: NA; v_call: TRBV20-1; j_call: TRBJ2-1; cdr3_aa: CSARDPRLDYNEQFF; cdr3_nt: TGCAGTGCTAGAGACCCGAGACTAGACTACAATGAGCAGTTCTTC
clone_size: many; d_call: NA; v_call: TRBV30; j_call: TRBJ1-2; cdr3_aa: CAWSSGDRRSGYTF; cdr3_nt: TGTGCCTGGAGTTCAGGGGACCGAAGATCCGGCTACACCTTC
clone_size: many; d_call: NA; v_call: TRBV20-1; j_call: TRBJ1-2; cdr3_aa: CSARVQGWGYTF; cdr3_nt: TGCAGTGCTAGAGTCCAGGGGTGGGGCTACACCTTC
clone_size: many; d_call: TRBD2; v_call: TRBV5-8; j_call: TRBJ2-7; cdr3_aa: CASRSFRGGGTYEQYF; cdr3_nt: TGTGCCAGCAGATCCTTCCGGGGGGGCGGGACCTACGAGCAGTACTTC
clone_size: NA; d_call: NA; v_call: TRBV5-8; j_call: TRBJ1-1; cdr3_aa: CASSFPTGLLNTEAFF; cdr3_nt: TGTGCCAGCAGCTTCCCTACCGGACTCTTGAACACTGAAGCTTTCTTT